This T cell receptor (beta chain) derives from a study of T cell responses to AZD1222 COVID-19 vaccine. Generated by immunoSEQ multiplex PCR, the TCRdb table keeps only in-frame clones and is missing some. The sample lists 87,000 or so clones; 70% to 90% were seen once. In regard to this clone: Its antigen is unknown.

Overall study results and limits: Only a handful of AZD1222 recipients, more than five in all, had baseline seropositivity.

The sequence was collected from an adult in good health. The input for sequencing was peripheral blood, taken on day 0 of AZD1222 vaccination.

CDR3 in amino acids: CASSVKVSSYEQYF. CDR3 DNA: TGTGCCAGCAGCGTGAAGGTGAGCTCCTACGAGCAGTACTTC. The rearrangement links TRBV21-1 to TRBJ2-7. TRBV21-1 is a pseudogene. This CDR3 contains 14 residues.